This T cell receptor (beta chain) came from a study of cytomegalovirus exposure and HLA in healthy donors (dated by TCRdb to between 2016 and 2019). Study-level background: An earlier analysis of about 560 of the donors reported about 280 Gb of sequence data and approximately 120 million unique TCR beta sequences obtained from about 200 million T cells. Every discovery cohort repertoire had been produced on one sequencing platform. Alongside the repertoire data, information on donor age, sex, ethnicity and CMV serostatus was compiled. The study combined high-throughput TCR immunosequencing, statistical association of individual TCRs with disease status, and machine learning to predict cytomegalovirus infection status. Both class I and class II loci were covered by HLA typing, at four-digit resolution. Among roughly 400 genotyped donors of the cohort, an average of approximately 240,000 unique TCR beta nucleotide sequences were sequenced per donor, 15% to 20% of them non-productive. The number of typed donors differed by locus: about 620-640 for A, B, C, DRB1 and DQB1; 500 to 550 for DQA1; 606 for DPA1; and some 430 for DPB1. Five DR-DQ haplotypes were treated as single units for association and clustering because of strong linkage in the cohort. Of the roughly 400 genotyped donors, over 70% fell in the genetic ancestry cluster associated with self-reported Caucasian donors. In the later analysis, no new phenotypic data were used to find candidate immune exposures; instead, reliance was placed on TCR beta sequences and their occurrence across donors. Genome-wide SNP genotypes for about 60% of the roughly 700 donors were used in a later genetic analysis, which treated that subset as a discovery cohort. In addition to the first cohort of 650 to 800 subjects, a separate validation cohort of approximately 110 different subjects was used. The study used immunosequencing to profile the T cell repertoires of approximately 690 subjects and linked those repertoires to cytomegalovirus serostatus. To decide whether each TCR beta V gene segment behaved as functional or pseudogenic, an earlier analysis of 587 of the donors relied on high-throughput TCR beta sequencing. About 280 gigabases of sequencing data and approximately 92 million unique TCR sequences made up an early release that covered 500 to 650 HLA-typed donors. To study patterns of TCR occurrence, a later analysis re-analyzed previously published TCR beta repertoires from 700 or so donors and added high-resolution HLA genotyping. The study was designed to test whether signatures of past pathogen exposure could be identified by cataloging public T cell receptors. What the research found in general, with its limitations: Across donors, most TCR sequences were observed very rarely, whereas some public TCRs were present in many individuals. Because some donors lacked HLA typing at each locus, the association tests relied only on the typed subset. Roughly uniform sequencing depth across donors was assumed in presence/absence analyses, although this assumption may not hold. Linkage disequilibrium might explain the correlated functional status among segregating V segments, but an unknown experimental factor could not be excluded. The only immune exposure information available for the cohort was CMV serostatus. A later analysis found that HLA-associated TCR beta chains were more clonally expanded and had lower generation probabilities than equally common non-associated chains. A further reported finding was that TCR beta sequences accurately predicted the HLA-A and HLA-B alleles for most subjects in the first cohort. In an earlier analysis of more than 500 of the donors, most TCR beta V segments appeared in productive rearrangements about 87% or about 30% of the time, broadly matching IMGT annotations. Three of the identified cytomegalovirus-associated TCR beta chains were confirmed in vitro to be specific for cytomegalovirus antigens. V-gene and J-gene trimming of TCR beta chains was associated with a missense DCLRE1C variant in a later genetic analysis, and the association was replicated in an independent cohort. The authors suggested that the approach could potentially be extended to other disease states and immunological phenotypes. The earlier analysis of fewer than 750 of the donors excluded over 15 rarely observed V segments, including chromosome 9 orphons, because counts were too low. This cohort had only TCR beta chains sequenced, and the lack of alpha or paired-chain data limited which features could be detected. In a later analysis, the rate of TCR association differed among HLA loci, with DRB1 alleles having the most associated TCRs and HLA-C alleles having the fewest. Most CMV-associated TCR beta chains appeared to be HLA-restricted in a later analysis, and the HLA associations seemed to be driven largely by CMV exposure. When HLA alleles, especially DR and DQ, strongly co-occurred, TCR associations were difficult to assign to individual alleles. A group of highly shared sequence variants was considered likely to be a technical artifact of the sequencing pipeline. Compared with the 666-donor mean, donors in an Asian-associated ancestry cluster had fewer N-insertions in productive TCRs, according to a later genetic analysis. The study listed 150 to 200 TCR beta chains as associated with cytomegalovirus. Several of the top co-occurrence clusters appeared to be linked to parvovirus B19, influenza, CMV and Epstein-Barr virus, according to a later analysis. Because the 87-base-pair reads could not distinguish some IMGT-functional V segments, including TRBV6-2 and TRBV6-3, those segments were excluded. Cytomegalovirus status was reported to be diagnosed by the classifier with high specificity and sensitivity in both the original and validation cohorts. A later analysis associated some 17,000 TCR beta sequences with specific HLA alleles at a false discovery rate of 0.05.

Note on this clone: Its antigen has not been determined. No base qualities exist here, and no much larger clone lies one base off it.

Libraries were made using the immunoSEQ multiplex PCR assay. The multiplex PCR relied on a mix of 60 forward primers for TCR Vbeta segments and 13 reverse primers for TCR Jbeta segments. Amplification of the CDR3 region of rearranged TCR beta genes was performed with a multiplex PCR assay on genomic DNA. Amplified TCR beta libraries were sequenced as 87-base-pair reads on the Illumina HiSeq System. Per the source publication's procedure: In a later analysis, some 80 million unique TCR beta chains were counted across the roughly 670 repertoires, and roughly 11 million of these chains were shared by at least two donors. A nearest-neighbor algorithm error-corrected the raw reads and collapsed the reads into unique sequences, merging closely related sequences to remove PCR and sequencing errors. V, D and J gene segments were assigned by aligning CDR3 sequences to IMGT reference sequences. Each retained sequence needed at least a six-nucleotide match to both a V gene segment and a J gene segment. Rearrangements were called productive when the CDR3 lacked stop codons and stayed in frame with V and J; all others were non-productive. Following IMGT convention, CDR3 was defined as the stretch from the second conserved V-encoded cysteine up to the conserved J-encoded phenylalanine. In an earlier analysis of 500 to 650 of the donors, sequences lacking an unambiguous match to a single V gene segment were excluded. In an earlier analysis of some 590 of the donors, V segments were called functional above 56.7% productive rearrangements and were called segregating when the between-donor standard deviation exceeded 5%. A statistical classification framework was built for diagnosing cytomegalovirus status from the catalog of TCR beta chain sequences. In a later analysis, V and J genes were assigned by comparing TCR nucleotide sequences against IMGT/GENE-DB human TR gene sequences. In a later analysis, CDR3 sequences and most-parsimonious VDJ recombination scenarios were assigned using the TCRdist pipeline. In a later analysis, each TCR beta chain was defined by its CDR3 amino acid sequence together with its V-gene family, and reads lacking a unique V-gene family were excluded. To address suspected cross-contamination and a sequencing artifact, a later analysis removed some 620 highly shared, low-generation-probability nucleotide sequences. In a later analysis, a clonal expansion index for each public chain was calculated from normalized within-repertoire ranks of inferred template counts. Generation probabilities in a later analysis came from a VDJ recombination model fitted to out-of-frame rearrangements, and those results were checked against IGoR. In a later analysis, TCR-TCR, TCR-HLA and TCR-CMV co-occurrence was scored with hypergeometric tests, and a repertoire-size bias correction was applied to TCR pairs. In a later analysis, false discovery rates were estimated by permuting HLA or CMV assignments 20 times. In a later analysis, co-occurring TCRs were grouped using DBSCAN, with TCRdist sequence similarity added in when clustering inside HLA-allele-positive subsets. Co-occurrence clustering excluded repertoires with fewer than 30,000 or more than 120,000 public chains, plus five with anomalous nucleotide sharing. TCRdb limited this immuneACCESS table to in-frame rearrangements with V and J called. A share of clones is missing; checked studies link under half to unresolved V genes, and the rest is unexplained. Clone size and V and J calls were adopted from that table, with D and trimming inferred from the DNA. The sample table holds about 150,000 clones, of which about 82% were seen once. The leading ten clones occupy about 3.7% of the sample.

V lost 6 bases and J lost 14 bases, and the count of bases not matched to a germline gene is 22. The CDR3 numbers 17 residues from cysteine through phenylalanine. The read is trimmed to its CDR3 DNA, 51 bases read in frame from base 1. The germline V gene provides CDR1 SNHLY and CDR2 FYNNEI. The cohort comprised 550 to 700 healthy bone marrow donors. At the time of sampling, every cohort member was nominally healthy, though immune exposures that went unrecorded were likely present. The donor tested CMV seronegative, placing the donor among the approximately 360 seronegative members of the cohort. Every donor gave a peripheral blood sample, and the peripheral blood mononuclear cells from that sample were used for TCR beta sequencing. Genomic DNA extraction from the blood cell samples was performed with the Qiagen DNeasy Blood Extraction Kit.

This clonotype originated in a male donor in good health and CMV-seronegative. The chain is encoded by TRBV2 joined to TRBJ1-6; 7 bases in between match TRBD1. Sequencing was carried out using PBMCs. The nucleotides are TGTGCCAGCAGCGGAACTCCTAGACCATACCGGGACAGCACCCTCCACTTT. Its translation is CASSGTPRPYRDSTLHF. With the rest looked up from the reference TRBV2 and TRBJ1-6 genes rather than sequenced, the full variable domain is EPEVTQTPSHQVTQMGQEVILRCVPISNHLYFYWYRQILGQKVEFLVSFYNNEISEKSEIFDDQFSVERPDGSNFTLKIRSTKLEDSAMYFCASSGTPRPYRDSTLHFGNGTRLTVT.